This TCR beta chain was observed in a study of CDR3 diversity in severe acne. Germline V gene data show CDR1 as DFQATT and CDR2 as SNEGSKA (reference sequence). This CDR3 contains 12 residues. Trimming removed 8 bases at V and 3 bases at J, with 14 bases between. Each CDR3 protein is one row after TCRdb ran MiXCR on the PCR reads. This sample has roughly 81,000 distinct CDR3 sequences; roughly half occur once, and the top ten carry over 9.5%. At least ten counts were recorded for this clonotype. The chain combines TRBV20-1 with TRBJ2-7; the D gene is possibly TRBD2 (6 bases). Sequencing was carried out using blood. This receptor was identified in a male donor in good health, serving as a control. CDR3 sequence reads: CSFSVGGYEQYF. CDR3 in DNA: TGCAGTTTTTCAGTGGGGGGCTACGAGCAGTACTTC.